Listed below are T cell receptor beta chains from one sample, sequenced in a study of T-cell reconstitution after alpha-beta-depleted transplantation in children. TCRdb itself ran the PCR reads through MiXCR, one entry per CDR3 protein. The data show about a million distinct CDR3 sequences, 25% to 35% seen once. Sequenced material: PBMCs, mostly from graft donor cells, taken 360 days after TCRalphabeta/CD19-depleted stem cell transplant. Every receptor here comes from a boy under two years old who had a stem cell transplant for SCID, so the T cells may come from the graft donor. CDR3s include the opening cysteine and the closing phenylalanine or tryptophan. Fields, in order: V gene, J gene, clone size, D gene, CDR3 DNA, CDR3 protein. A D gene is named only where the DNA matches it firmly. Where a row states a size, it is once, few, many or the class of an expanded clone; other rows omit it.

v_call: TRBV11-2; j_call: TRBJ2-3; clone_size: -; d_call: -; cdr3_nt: TGTGCCAGCAGCTTGGTAGGGAGATTTGCAGATACGCAGTATTTT; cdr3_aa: CASSLVGRFADTQYF
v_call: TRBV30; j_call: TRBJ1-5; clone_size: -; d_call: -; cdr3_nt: TGTGCCTGGAGTAGGGGCAGCAATCAGCCCCAGCATTTT; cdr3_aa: CAWSRGSNQPQHF
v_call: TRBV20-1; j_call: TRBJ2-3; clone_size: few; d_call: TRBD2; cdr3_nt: TGCAGTGCGACAAAACTAGCGGGTTTAACAGATACGCAGTATTTT; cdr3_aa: CSATKLAGLTDTQYF
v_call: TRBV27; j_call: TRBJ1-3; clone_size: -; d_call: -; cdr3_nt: TGTGCCAGCAGTCGGAACATTTATGGAAACACCATATATTTT; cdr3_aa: CASSRNIYGNTIYF
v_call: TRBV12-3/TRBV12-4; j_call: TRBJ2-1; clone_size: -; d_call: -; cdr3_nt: TGTGCCAGCAAGGAACGGATCTACAATGAGCAGTTCTTC; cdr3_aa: CASKERIYNEQFF
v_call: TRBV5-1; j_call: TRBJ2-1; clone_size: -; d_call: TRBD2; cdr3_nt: TGCGCCAGCAGCCCGAGGGCTAGCGGGGGCTCCTACAATGAGCAGTTCTTC; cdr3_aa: CASSPRASGGSYNEQFF
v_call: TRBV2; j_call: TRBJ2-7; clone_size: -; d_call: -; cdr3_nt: TGTGCCAGCAGTGAGTGGCGGGGCCAGACTAACGAGCAGTACTTC; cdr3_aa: CASSEWRGQTNEQYF
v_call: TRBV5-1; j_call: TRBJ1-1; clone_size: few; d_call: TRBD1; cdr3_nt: TGCGCCAGCAGCTGGGGACAGTACTCCGCTGAAGCTTTCTTT; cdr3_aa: CASSWGQYSAEAFF
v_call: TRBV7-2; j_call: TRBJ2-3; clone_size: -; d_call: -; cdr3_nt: TGTGCCAGCAGCACCCGGACGGGTACGCAGTATTTT; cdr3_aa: CASSTRTGTQYF
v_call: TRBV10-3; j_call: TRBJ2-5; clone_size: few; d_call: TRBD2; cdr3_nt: TGTGCCACCAATAGCGGGGCTCAAGAGACCCAGTACTTC; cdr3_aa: CATNSGAQETQYF
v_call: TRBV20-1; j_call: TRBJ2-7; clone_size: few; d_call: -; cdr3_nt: TGCAGTGCTAGAGGGACGGAGGGGGACTACGAGCAGTACTTC; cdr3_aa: CSARGTEGDYEQYF
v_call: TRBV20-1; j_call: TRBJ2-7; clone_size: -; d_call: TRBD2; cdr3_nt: TGCAGTGCTAGAGATAAGGCGGGGGGCGCCTACGAGCAGTACTTC; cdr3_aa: CSARDKAGGAYEQYF
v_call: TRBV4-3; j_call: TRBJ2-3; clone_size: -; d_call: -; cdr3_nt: TGCGCCAGCAGCCAAGCGGACACGGCAGATACGCAGTATTTT; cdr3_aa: CASSQADTADTQYF
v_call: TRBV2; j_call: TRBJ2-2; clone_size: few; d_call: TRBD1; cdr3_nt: TGTGCCAGCAGTGAAGCAAGGGGGCGCTTAGAATACGGGGAGCTGTTTTTT; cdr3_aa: CASSEARGRLEYGELFF
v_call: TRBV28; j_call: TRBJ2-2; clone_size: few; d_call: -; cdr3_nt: TGTGCCAGCAGTTTAGTTGTGTCGAGCACCGGGGAGCTGTTTTTT; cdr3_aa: CASSLVVSSTGELFF
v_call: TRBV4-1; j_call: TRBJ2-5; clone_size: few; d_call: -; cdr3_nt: TGCGCCAGCAGCCAAGACCCAACTAGCTTGGAGACCCAGTACTTC; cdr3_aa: CASSQDPTSLETQYF
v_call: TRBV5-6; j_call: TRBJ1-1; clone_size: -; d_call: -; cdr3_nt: TGTGCCAGCAGCTTGGGGGCAGGGGCAACGATTGAAGCTTTCTTT; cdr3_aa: CASSLGAGATIEAFF
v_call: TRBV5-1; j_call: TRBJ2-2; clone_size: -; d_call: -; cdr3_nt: TGCGCCAGCAGCTTGCGGGGTTGGATGGCCGGGGAGCTGTTTTTT; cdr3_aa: CASSLRGWMAGELFF
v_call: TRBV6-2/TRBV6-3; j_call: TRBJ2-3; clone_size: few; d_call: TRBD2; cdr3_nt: TGTGCCAGCAGTTTGTGGACTAGCGGGGCAAGCACAGATACGCAGTATTTT; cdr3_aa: CASSLWTSGASTDTQYF
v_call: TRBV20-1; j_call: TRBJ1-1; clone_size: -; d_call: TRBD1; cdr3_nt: TGCAGTGCTAGCCCCGGGACAGGGATTGCTTTCTTT; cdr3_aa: CSASPGTGIAFF
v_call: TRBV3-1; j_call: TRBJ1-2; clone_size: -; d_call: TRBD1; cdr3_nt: TGTGCCACCAGCCAAGATGCGGCCCGGACAGGGGCTAACTATGGCTATACCTTC; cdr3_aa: CATSQDAARTGANYGYTF
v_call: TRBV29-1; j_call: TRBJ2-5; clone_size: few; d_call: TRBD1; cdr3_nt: TGCAGCGTTGATTTCGGACAGGGGTTTGAGACCCAGTACTTC; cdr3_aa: CSVDFGQGFETQYF
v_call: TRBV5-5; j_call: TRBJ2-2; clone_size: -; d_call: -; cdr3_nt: TGTGCCAGCAGCTTGTACACGGTGACCGGGGAGCTGTTTTTT; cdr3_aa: CASSLYTVTGELFF
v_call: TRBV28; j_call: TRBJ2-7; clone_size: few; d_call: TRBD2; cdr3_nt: TGTGCCAGCAGTTCCTCCCTTAGCGGGGGGTCCTCCTACGAGCAGTACTTC; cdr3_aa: CASSSSLSGGSSYEQYF
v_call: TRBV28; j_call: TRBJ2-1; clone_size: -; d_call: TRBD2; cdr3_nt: TGTGCCAGCAGCGGGGGGGGAAGAGTTTACAATGAGCAGTTCTTC; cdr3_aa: CASSGGGRVYNEQFF
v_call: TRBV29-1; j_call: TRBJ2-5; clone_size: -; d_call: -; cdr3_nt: TGCAGCGCGGTGGAGGGACTCACGGGGACCCAGTACTTC; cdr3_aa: CSAVEGLTGTQYF
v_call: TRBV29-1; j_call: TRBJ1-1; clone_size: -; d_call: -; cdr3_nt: TGCAGCGCCGACACCATGAACACTGAAGCTTTCTTT; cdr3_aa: CSADTMNTEAFF
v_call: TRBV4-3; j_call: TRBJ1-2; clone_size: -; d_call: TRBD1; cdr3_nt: TGCGCCAGCAGCCATACAGGGGCGCCGGGCGGCTACACCTTC; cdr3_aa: CASSHTGAPGGYTF
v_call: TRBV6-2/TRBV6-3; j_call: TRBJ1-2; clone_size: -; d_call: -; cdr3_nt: TGTGCCAGCCGCTATCTCAGGGAGGGCTATGGCTACACCTTC; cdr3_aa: CASRYLREGYGYTF
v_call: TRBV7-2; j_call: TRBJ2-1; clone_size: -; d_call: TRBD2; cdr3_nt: TGTGCCAGCAGCTTAGCGGTCGGGGGGGACAATGAGCAGTTCTTC; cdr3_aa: CASSLAVGGDNEQFF
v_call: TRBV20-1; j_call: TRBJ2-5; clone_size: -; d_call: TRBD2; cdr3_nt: TGCAGTGTTTCCTTAGGACTAGCGGGGCGACCCCAGTACTTC; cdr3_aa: CSVSLGLAGRPQYF
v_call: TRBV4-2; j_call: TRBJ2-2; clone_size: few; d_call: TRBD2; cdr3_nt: TGTGCCAGCAGCCGACAAAAGGGGACTAGCACAAACACCGGGGAGCTGTTTTTT; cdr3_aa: CASSRQKGTSTNTGELFF
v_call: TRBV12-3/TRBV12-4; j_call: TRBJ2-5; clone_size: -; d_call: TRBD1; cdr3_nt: TGTGCCAGCAGTTACCGACAGGGAGCTTCCCAGTACTTC; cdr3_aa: CASSYRQGASQYF
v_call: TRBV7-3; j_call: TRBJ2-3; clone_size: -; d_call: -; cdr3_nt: TGTGCCAGCAGCCGCGGGCGTCTGGGCACAGATACGCAGTATTTT; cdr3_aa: CASSRGRLGTDTQYF
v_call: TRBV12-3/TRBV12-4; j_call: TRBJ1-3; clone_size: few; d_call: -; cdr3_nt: TGTGCCAGCAGTTTAGATGGCGGGGGCCTCACTGGAAACACCATATATTTT; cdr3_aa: CASSLDGGGLTGNTIYF
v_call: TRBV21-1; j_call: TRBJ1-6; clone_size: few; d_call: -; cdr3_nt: TGTGCCAGCAGCACCTTACAGGGGGGAAATTCACCCCTCCACTTT; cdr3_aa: CASSTLQGGNSPLHF
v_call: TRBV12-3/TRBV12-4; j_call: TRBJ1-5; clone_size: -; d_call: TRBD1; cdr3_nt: TGTGCCAGCGGAAAACAGGGGTATAGCAATCAGCCCCAGCATTTT; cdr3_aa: CASGKQGYSNQPQHF
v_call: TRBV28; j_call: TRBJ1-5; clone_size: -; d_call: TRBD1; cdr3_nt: TGTGCCAGCAGTTCCCGGACAGGGGGCAACAATCAGCCCCAGCATTTT; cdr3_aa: CASSSRTGGNNQPQHF
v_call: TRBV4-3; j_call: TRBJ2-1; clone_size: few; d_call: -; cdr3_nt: TGCGCCAGCAGCCAAGGGGGGTCGAACAATGAGCAGTTCTTC; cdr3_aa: CASSQGGSNNEQFF
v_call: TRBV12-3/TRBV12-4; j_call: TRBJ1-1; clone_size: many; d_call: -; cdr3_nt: TGTGCCAGCAGTTTGTATCGACTGAACACTGAAGCTTTCTTT; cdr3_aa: CASSLYRLNTEAFF
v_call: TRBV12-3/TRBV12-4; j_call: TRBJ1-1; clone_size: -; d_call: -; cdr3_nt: TGTGCCAGCAGTTTAAGTGAGGGCGCTGGGGCTTTCTTT; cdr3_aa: CASSLSEGAGAFF
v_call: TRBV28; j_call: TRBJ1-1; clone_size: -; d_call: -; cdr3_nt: TGTGCCAGCACCGAACAGGGAAATCCCTATGAAGCTTTCTTT; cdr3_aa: CASTEQGNPYEAFF
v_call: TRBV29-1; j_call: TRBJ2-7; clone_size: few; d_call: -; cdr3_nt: TGCAGCGTTGAAACCTCACAGACCTACGAGCAGTACTTC; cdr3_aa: CSVETSQTYEQYF